The TCR beta chain under discussion was sequenced for a study of technical replicates of blood from several donors. Data came from immunoSEQ multiplex PCR; TCRdb stores just in-frame clones and leaves some out. This table has about 83,000 clones, more than 80% appearing once. This CDR3 spans 15 amino acids. Germline V gene sequence: CDR1 MGHRA, CDR2 YSYEKL. The V and J ends lost 4 bases and 7 bases, in that order; junction bases with no gene match: 6. This sequence originates from a human donor in good health. J is TRBJ2-2 and V is TRBV4-1; 10 positions match TRBD2. The source material was T cells isolated from PBMCs. The CDR3 here is CASSLRTSGLGELFF. In DNA form, the CDR3 reads TGCGCCAGCAGCCTCAGGACTAGCGGACTCGGGGAGCTGTTTTTT.